The 5 T cell receptor beta chains presented below share a single source sample, sequenced in a study of blood T cell repertoires in COVID-19. Generated by immunoSEQ multiplex PCR, the TCRdb table keeps only in-frame clones and is missing some. Among about 180,000 clones listed, about 85% were seen once. The sequenced material came from peripheral blood. The receptor set was obtained from a woman aged 80 or older with acute or convalescent COVID-19.

On this clone: Other DNA sequences in this sample translate to the same CDR3. The V gene is TRBV7-3, the J gene TRBJ2-3, with D possibly TRBD2 on 5 matching bases. The germline V gene has CDR1 SGHTA and CDR2 FQGTGA. V dropped 1 base and J dropped 5 bases, with 7 bases sitting between them. This CDR3 is built from 13 residues. The CDR3 here is CASSLREGDTQYF. CDR3 DNA sequence: TGTGCCAGCAGCTTAAGAGAGGGAGATACGCAGTATTTT.

The V and J genes are TRBV19 and TRBJ1-1, with D tentatively TRBD1 (6 bases). Per the germline V gene, CDR1 is LNHDA and CDR2 is SQIVND (reference sequence). The CDR3 runs to 15 residues. V was pared by 4 bases and J by 4 bases, with 16 bases between. CDR3 in amino acids: CASSTTGAPATEAFF. The CDR3 DNA reads TGTGCCAGTAGTACGACAGGAGCCCCGGCCACTGAAGCTTTCTTT.

The V and J genes are TRBV18 and TRBJ2-7, with TRBD1 matching over 8 bases. CDR1 KGHSH and CDR2 LQKENI come from the germline V gene. V lost 6 bases and J lost 9; bases outside the gene matches: 16. This CDR3 is 15 amino acids long. The CDR3 here is CASSRDRGAVGGQYF. CDR3 in DNA: TGTGCCAGCTCGCGAGACAGGGGTGCCGTCGGTGGGCAGTACTTC.

The rearrangement joins TRBV6-1 to TRBJ2-1; D is possibly TRBD1 (7 bases). The V gene lost 4 bases and the J gene lost 5 bases, with 27 bases spanning the gap. Germline lookup yields CDR1 MNHNS and CDR2 SASEGT. This CDR3 is 19 amino acids long. The DNA for the CDR3 is TGTGCCAGCAGTGGGGCCATAATAAGAGACAGGGAGGAGGACAATGAGCAGTTCTTC. Translated: CASSGAIIRDREEDNEQFF.

V gene TRBV18 combines with J gene TRBJ2-5, with a weak D call TRBD1 (5 bases). CDR1 and CDR2 (germline): KGHSH, LQKENI. Between the trimmed V and J ends, which lost 6 bases and 5 bases, there was a span of 22 bases. The CDR3 covers 16 residues. The CDR3 DNA reads as TGTGCCAGCTCTACCCTATCGGCCAGGGCAGGGGAGACCCAGTACTTC. The encoded protein is CASSTLSARAGETQYF.